Listed here are 15 T cell receptor beta chains from one sample, sequenced in a study of cytomegalovirus exposure and HLA in healthy donors. 60 Vbeta and 13 Jbeta primers were used in PCR. TCRdb's copy holds only in-frame clones and misses some; the assay was immunoSEQ multiplex PCR. The data contain around 150,000 clones, approximately 76% of them seen just once; the ten biggest clones take up 1.3% to 1.5%. The sample taken for sequencing was PBMCs. These receptors were collected from a man aged 60 to 69 in good health and CMV-seronegative.

This chain uses TRBV11-2 with TRBJ1-2, with 7 bases matching TRBD1. The junction had 4 bases not matched to a gene; V was cut back by 1 base and J by 8 bases. This CDR3 region has 13 residues. Germline V gives CDR1 SGHAT, CDR2 FQNNGV. The CDR3 DNA follows: TGTGCCAGCAGCTTAGGGGGACAGCAGGGCTACACCTTC. Translating it yields CASSLGGQQGYTF.

J is TRBJ1-2 and V is TRBV4-3; no clear D. CDR3 length: 14 residues. Trimming removed 0 bases at V and 4 bases at J, with 9 bases between. The germline CDR1 and CDR2 sequences are LGHNA and YSLEER. CDR3 nucleotides: TGCGCCAGCAGCCAAGATACCGAAGCCTATGGCTACACCTTC. This codes for CASSQDTEAYGYTF.

The CDR3 sequence: CASSQAGQQETQYF. The CDR3 nucleotides are TGCGCCAGCAGCCAAGCCGGACAGCAAGAGACCCAGTACTTC. The chain links TRBV4-1 to TRBJ2-5; D possibly corresponds to TRBD1 (6 bases). The ends were cut back, 1 base at V and 2 bases at J, with 8 bases in the middle. The CDR3 covers 14 residues. Per germline, CDR1 MGHRA and CDR2 YSYEKL.

The rearrangement uses TRBV21-1 and TRBJ2-1; the table names TRBD2, a call not compared with the DNA. TRBV21-1 is assigned pseudogene status. The CDR3 extends over 13 amino acids. The CDR3 DNA sequence: TGTGCCAGCAGCAAAGAGGCGGGGCCTGAGCAGTTCTTC. This encodes CASSKEAGPEQFF.

The chain uses TRBV29-1 and TRBJ2-5, with TRBD1 as a possible D gene (6 bases). CDR1 and CDR2 from the germline V gene are SQVTM and ANQGSEA. CDR3 length: 13 amino acids. Trimming cost V 3 bases and J 3 bases, with 11 bases left between them. DNA for the CDR3: TGCAGCGTTGATCAACAGGGAAAAGAGACCCAGTACTTC. It translates to CSVDQQGKETQYF.

The table lists this clone with a few counts. For the CDR3, the DNA is TGTGCCAGCAGCTTAGAGGCCAGGATGAGCTACGAGCAGTACTTC. The encoded protein is CASSLEARMSYEQYF. V and J are TRBV7-2 and TRBJ2-5; no clear D. TRBJ2-7 matches the DNA end more closely, so the J call is doubtful. The CDR3 consists of 15 residues. Germline-derived CDR1 and CDR2 are SGHTA and FQGNSA.

The chain carries TRBV5-1 and TRBJ2-5, with 9 bases aligning to TRBD2. The V segment lost 5 bases and the J segment 1 base; nucleotides outside the gene matches: 6. Germline values: CDR1 SGHRS, CDR2 YFSETQ. The CDR3 covers 15 residues. The CDR3 region is CASRGSGGAQETQYF. The CDR3 DNA reads as TGCGCCAGCAGGGGTAGCGGGGGAGCCCAAGAGACCCAGTACTTC.

This clone showed up just once. CDR3 protein: CASPTLKQGRGGELFF. The CDR3 nucleotides read TGTGCCAGCCCAACTCTAAAACAGGGACGAGGCGGGGAGCTGTTTTTT. This chain joins TRBV7-9 and TRBJ2-2; possibly TRBD1 for D (6 bases). Germline assignment: CDR1 SEHNR and CDR2 FQNEAQ (reference sequence). The CDR3 contains 16 residues. The V gene lost 8 bases and the J gene lost 7 bases, with 23 bases spanning the gap. Drawing the rest from reference TRBV7-9 and TRBJ2-2, the complete variable domain is DTGVSQNPRHKITKRGQNVTFRCDPISEHNRLYWYRQTLGQGPEFLTYFQNEAQLEKSRLLSDRFSAERPKGSFSTLEIQRTEQGDSAMYLCASPTLKQGRGGELFFGEGSRLTVL.

The chain combines TRBV25-1 with TRBJ2-5; TRBD2 agrees at 7 bases. This CDR3 comprises 15 residues. Germline CDR1 MGHDK, CDR2 SYGVNS. With V trimmed by 8 bases and J by 2 bases, 11 bases remained unmatched. The CDR3 protein is CASGGSGTNQETQYF. The CDR3 nucleotides are TGTGCCAGCGGGGGTTCCGGGACTAATCAAGAGACCCAGTACTTC.

The chain employs TRBV21-1 and TRBJ2-1; TRBD1 is taken as the D call from the table, unchecked against the DNA. TRBV21-1 is marked as a pseudogene. The CDR3 has 21 residues. Here the CDR3 reads CASSKAGTGKSGPPLYNEQFF. Here the CDR3 DNA reads TGTGCCAGCAGCAAAGCCGGGACAGGGAAATCGGGACCTCCCCTCTACAATGAGCAGTTCTTC.

The gene calls are TRBV4-3 and TRBJ2-5; tentatively, D is TRBD1 (5 bases). The J call may not be correct, given that the DNA end is closer to TRBJ2-7. Germline V gene lookup returns CDR1 LGHNA and CDR2 YSLEER. This CDR3 contains 14 residues. CDR3 in amino acids: CASSQRTGTYEQYF. For the CDR3, the DNA is TGCGCCAGCAGCCAAAGAACAGGTACCTACGAGCAGTACTTC.

This clone appeared once. The V gene is TRBV6-1, the J gene TRBJ2-5; TRBD1 matches at 8 bases. Gene TRBJ2-7 matches the end of the DNA better, so the J call may be wrong. The CDR3 length is 16 residues. In germline, CDR1 is MNHNS, CDR2 SASEGT. CDR3: CASSEASRTGLHEQYF. Written as DNA, the CDR3 is TGTGCCAGCAGTGAAGCGTCTAGGACAGGGCTCCACGAGCAGTACTTC.

This sequence joins TRBV28 and TRBJ2-2; TRBD1 matches 8 bases. The CDR3 runs to 15 residues. CDR1 is MDHEN, CDR2 SYDVKM, per germline. The V segment lost 6 bases and the J segment 5 bases; nucleotides outside the gene matches: 8. CDR3 residues: CASSDPGGRTGELFF. For the CDR3, the DNA is TGTGCCAGCAGCGATCCAGGGGGCAGAACCGGGGAGCTGTTTTTT.

This clone has just a few counts. V usage is TRBV6-5 and J usage is TRBJ2-5; TRBD1 agrees at 11 bases. The V gene's germline CDR1 is MNHEY and CDR2 SVGAGI. This CDR3 has 15 amino acids. V lost 2 bases and J lost 2; bases outside the gene matches: 1. The CDR3 DNA reads as TGTGCCAGCAGTTACCGGGACAGGGGGCAAGAGACCCAGTACTTC. It yields the protein CASSYRDRGQETQYF.

The genes are TRBV28 and TRBJ1-1, with D unresolved. The CDR3 contains 17 residues. V was trimmed by 4 bases and J by 1 base, leaving 19 bases between them. From germline, CDR1 is MDHEN and CDR2 SYDVKM. CDR3 DNA: TGTGCCAGCAGTTACGGTATGGGTTTGAGGTGGAACACTGAAGCTTTCTTT. This gives the protein CASSYGMGLRWNTEAFF. The complete variable domain, with remaining parts taken from reference TRBV28 and TRBJ1-1, reads DVKVTQSSRYLVKRTGEKVFLECVQDMDHENMFWYRQDPGLGLRLIYFSYDVKMKEKGDIPEGYSVSREKKERFSLILESASTNQTSMYLCASSYGMGLRWNTEAFFGQGTRLTVV.